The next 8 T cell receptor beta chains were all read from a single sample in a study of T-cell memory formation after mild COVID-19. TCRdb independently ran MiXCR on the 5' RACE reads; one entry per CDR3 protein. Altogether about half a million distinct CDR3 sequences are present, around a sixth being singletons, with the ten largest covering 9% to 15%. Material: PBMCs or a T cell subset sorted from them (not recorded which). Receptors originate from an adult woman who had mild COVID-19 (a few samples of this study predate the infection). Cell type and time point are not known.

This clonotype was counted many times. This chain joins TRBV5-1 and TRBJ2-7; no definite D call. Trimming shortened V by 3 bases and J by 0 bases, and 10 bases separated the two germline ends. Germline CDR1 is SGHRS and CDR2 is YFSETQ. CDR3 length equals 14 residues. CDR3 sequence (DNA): TGCGCCAGCAGCTCACACCTGGGCTCCTACGAGCAGTACTTC. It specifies CASSSHLGSYEQYF.

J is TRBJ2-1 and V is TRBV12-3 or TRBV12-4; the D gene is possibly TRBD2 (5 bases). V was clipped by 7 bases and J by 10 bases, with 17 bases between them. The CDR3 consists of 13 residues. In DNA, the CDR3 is TGTGCCAGCAAGCGAGTCGGGCCGGGGGAGCAGTTCTTC. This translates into CASKRVGPGEQFF.

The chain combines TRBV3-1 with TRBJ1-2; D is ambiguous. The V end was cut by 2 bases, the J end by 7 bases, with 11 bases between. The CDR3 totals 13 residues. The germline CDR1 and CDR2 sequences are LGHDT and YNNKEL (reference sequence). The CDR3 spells CASSQPYRVGYTF. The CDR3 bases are TGTGCCAGCAGCCAACCCTACCGGGTTGGCTACACCTTC.

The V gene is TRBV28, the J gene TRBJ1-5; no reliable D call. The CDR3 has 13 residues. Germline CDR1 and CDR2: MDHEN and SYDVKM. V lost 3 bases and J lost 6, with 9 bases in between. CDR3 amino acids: CASSLTRGQPQHF. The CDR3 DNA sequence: TGTGCCAGCAGTTTGACCCGGGGTCAGCCCCAGCATTTT.

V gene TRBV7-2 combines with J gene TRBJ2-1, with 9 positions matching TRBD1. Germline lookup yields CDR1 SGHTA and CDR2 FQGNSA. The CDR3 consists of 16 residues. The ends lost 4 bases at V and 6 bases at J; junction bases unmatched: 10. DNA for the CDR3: TGTGCCAGCAGCTCCCAATACAGGGGGCGGGTCAATGAGCAGTTCTTC. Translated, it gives CASSSQYRGRVNEQFF.

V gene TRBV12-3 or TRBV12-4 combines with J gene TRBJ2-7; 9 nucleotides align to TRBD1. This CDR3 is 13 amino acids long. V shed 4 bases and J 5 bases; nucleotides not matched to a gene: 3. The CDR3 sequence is CASSWTGDHEQYF. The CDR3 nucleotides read TGTGCCAGCAGTTGGACAGGGGACCACGAGCAGTACTTC.

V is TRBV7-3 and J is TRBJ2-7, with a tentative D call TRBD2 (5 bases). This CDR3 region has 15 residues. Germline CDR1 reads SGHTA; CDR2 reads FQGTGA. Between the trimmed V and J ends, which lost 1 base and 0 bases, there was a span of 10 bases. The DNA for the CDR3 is TGTGCCAGCAGCTTAATTGGGAGCAGCTCCTACGAGCAGTACTTC. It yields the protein CASSLIGSSSYEQYF. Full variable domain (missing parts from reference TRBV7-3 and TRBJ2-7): GAGVSQTPSNKVTEKGKYVELRCDPISGHTALYWYRQSLGQGPEFLIYFQGTGAADDSGLPNDRFFAVRPEGSVSTLKIQRTERGDSAVYLCASSLIGSSSYEQYFGPGTRLTVT.

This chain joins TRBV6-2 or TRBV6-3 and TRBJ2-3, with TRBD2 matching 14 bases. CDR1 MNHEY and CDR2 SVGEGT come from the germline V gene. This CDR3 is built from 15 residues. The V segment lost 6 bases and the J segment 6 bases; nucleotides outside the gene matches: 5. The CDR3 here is CASRRLAGGLDTQYF. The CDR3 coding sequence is TGTGCCAGCAGACGACTAGCGGGAGGGTTGGATACGCAGTATTTT.